These T cell receptor beta chains were read from a single sample in a study of T cell responses to AZD1222 COVID-19 vaccine. Assay: immunoSEQ multiplex PCR; the TCRdb copy retains only in-frame clones and omits some. The sample consists of about 170,000 clones, 80% to 95% of them appearing once. The sequenced sample was peripheral blood, obtained on day 0 of AZD1222 vaccination. All receptors derive from an adult in good health. The CDR3 runs from the conserved cysteine through the conserved F or W. Fields, in order: clone size, D gene, J gene, V gene, CDR3 protein, CDR3 DNA. D genes are given only for firm matches. Not every row has a clone size; where given, it reads once, few, many or a size class.

few,NA,TRBJ1-2,TRBV25-1,CASSESGYTF,TGTGCCAGCAGTGAGAGCGGCTACACCTTC
NA,NA,TRBJ1-3,TRBV12-2,CASRPPGRRNTIYF,TGTGCAAGTCGCCCACCGGGACGGAGAAACACCATATATTTT
NA,NA,TRBJ2-6,TRBV9,CASSVGGSGANVLTF,TGTGCCAGCAGCGTAGGTGGCTCTGGGGCCAACGTCCTGACTTTC
NA,NA,TRBJ1-5,TRBV6-6,CASVGFRERQPQHF,TGTGCCAGCGTTGGTTTTAGGGAGAGGCAGCCCCAGCATTTT
NA,NA,TRBJ1-5,TRBV3-1/TRBV3-2,CASSQGRTAYSNQPQHF,TGTGCCAGCAGCCAAGGACGGACGGCATATAGCAATCAGCCCCAGCATTTT
NA,NA,TRBJ1-6,TRBV12-3/TRBV12-4,CASRRVWNSPLHF,TGTGCCAGCAGAAGGGTCTGGAATTCACCCCTCCACTTT
NA,NA,TRBJ1-2,TRBV5-1,CASSLDSQNYGYTF,TGCGCCAGCAGCTTGGACAGCCAGAACTATGGCTACACCTTC
NA,TRBD1,TRBJ1-1,TRBV5-5,CASRVTSGQYTNTEAFF,TGTGCCAGCAGAGTGACATCGGGACAGTATACGAACACTGAAGCTTTCTTT
NA,NA,TRBJ2-5,TRBV6-5,CASSYSPQGTQYF,TGTGCCAGCAGTTACTCGCCGCAGGGGACCCAGTACTTC
NA,NA,TRBJ2-5,TRBV18,CAAAGGRSETQYF,TGTGCCGCAGCCGGAGGGCGGAGTGAGACCCAGTACTTC
NA,NA,TRBJ1-2,TRBV5-4,CASSGTQGANYGYTF,TGTGCCAGCAGCGGGACACAGGGAGCAAACTATGGCTACACCTTC
NA,NA,TRBJ1-2,TRBV10-3,CAIRDDPSYGYTF,TGTGCCATCAGAGATGACCCAAGCTATGGCTACACCTTC
once,NA,TRBJ2-7,TRBV19,CASSPYGSEQYF,TGTGCCAGTAGTCCCTACGGGAGCGAGCAGTACTTC
NA,TRBD1,TRBJ1-2,TRBV13,CASRTMGLGQEKNYGYTF,TGTGCCAGCAGAACTATGGGGTTGGGACAGGAGAAGAACTATGGCTACACCTTC
NA,NA,TRBJ1-1,TRBV15,CATSRAVNTEAFF,TGTGCCACCAGCCGCGCGGTGAACACTGAAGCTTTCTTT
NA,NA,TRBJ1-5,TRBV6-6,CASSGQSYQPQHF,TGTGCCAGCAGTGGACAGAGTTATCAGCCCCAGCATTTT
NA,TRBD1,TRBJ1-5,TRBV24-1,CATSDPRSGTGSDQPQHF,TGTGCCACCAGTGATCCGCGCTCCGGGACAGGGTCCGATCAGCCCCAGCATTTT
NA,TRBD2,TRBJ2-3,TRBV20-1,CSASRTSGSTDTQYF,TGCAGTGCTAGTCGGACTAGCGGGAGTACAGATACGCAGTATTTT
NA,NA,TRBJ1-5,TRBV7-2,CASSLGGSVPQPQHF,TGTGCCAGCAGCTTAGGGGGGTCGGTGCCTCAGCCCCAGCATTTT
NA,NA,TRBJ1-6,TRBV3-1/TRBV3-2,CASSQPNRLRSPLHF,TGTGCCAGCAGCCAACCCAACAGGTTAAGATCACCCCTCCACTTT
NA,NA,TRBJ1-5,TRBV19,CASSIGTENQPQHF,TGTGCCAGTAGTATAGGAACAGAGAATCAGCCCCAGCATTTT
NA,TRBD1,TRBJ1-4,TRBV28,CASRTGATQGEKLFF,TGTGCCAGCAGGACAGGGGCGACCCAGGGTGAAAAACTGTTTTTT
NA,NA,TRBJ2-3,TRBV6-2/TRBV6-3,CASSPDMEYRDTDTQYF,TGTGCCAGCAGTCCGGACATGGAATATAGGGACACAGATACGCAGTATTTT
once,NA,TRBJ2-3,TRBV7-8,CASSLDGTLLTDTQYF,TGTGCCAGCAGCTTAGACGGTACTTTGCTCACAGATACGCAGTATTTT
NA,TRBD1,TRBJ2-1,TRBV9,CASSVRTGMMTNEQFF,TGTGCCAGCAGCGTCCGGACAGGGATGATGACGAATGAGCAGTTCTTC
NA,NA,TRBJ2-2,TRBV30,CAWSSQRFSGELFF,TGTGCCTGGAGTTCACAAAGGTTTTCTGGGGAGCTGTTTTTT
NA,NA,TRBJ1-4,TRBV28,CASSPNRDWGVTNEKLFF,TGTGCCAGCAGCCCCAACAGGGACTGGGGAGTAACTAATGAAAAACTGTTTTTT
NA,NA,TRBJ1-1,TRBV7-9,CASSSGWTEAFF,TGTGCCAGCAGTTCCGGTTGGACTGAAGCTTTCTTT
NA,NA,TRBJ2-6,TRBV6-5,CASTLAGANVLTF,TGTGCCAGCACACTAGCTGGGGCCAACGTCCTGACTTTC
NA,NA,TRBJ2-5,TRBV18,CASSLSSGRTQETQYF,TGTGCCAGCTCACTCTCGTCGGGACGGACGCAAGAGACCCAGTACTTC
NA,NA,TRBJ1-4,TRBV9,CASSPRGGNEKLFF,TGTGCCAGCAGCCCCCGAGGGGGTAATGAAAAACTGTTTTTT
NA,TRBD2,TRBJ2-1,TRBV11-2,CASSIAGVWNEQFF,TGTGCCAGCAGCATAGCGGGAGTGTGGAATGAGCAGTTCTTC
NA,NA,TRBJ2-2,TRBV19,CASSMGGDTGELFF,TGTGCCAGTAGTATGGGGGGAGACACCGGGGAGCTGTTTTTT
NA,NA,TRBJ1-2,TRBV2,CASSSQGPSYGYTF,TGTGCCAGCAGTTCTCAGGGGCCCTCCTATGGCTACACCTTC
NA,NA,TRBJ1-1,TRBV30,CAWRRQVNTEAFF,TGTGCCTGGCGACGACAGGTGAACACTGAAGCTTTCTTT
NA,TRBD1,TRBJ1-1,TRBV4-1,CASRLQGDTEAFF,TGCGCCAGCAGGCTACAGGGGGACACTGAAGCTTTCTTT
few,NA,TRBJ2-1,TRBV6-6,CASSLRGRSYNEQFF,TGTGCCAGCAGCCTCAGGGGTAGGTCCTACAATGAGCAGTTCTTC
NA,TRBD2,TRBJ2-7,TRBV5-6,CASSSQTSGGFYEQYF,TGTGCCAGCAGCTCTCAAACTAGCGGGGGGTTCTACGAGCAGTACTTC
NA,NA,TRBJ1-1,TRBV3-1/TRBV3-2,CASSQEYGSGTGAFF,TGTGCCAGCAGCCAAGAGTATGGTTCGGGGACGGGGGCTTTCTTT
NA,NA,TRBJ2-3,TRBV19,CASTRDVRNTDTQYF,TGTGCCAGTACCAGGGATGTCCGAAACACAGATACGCAGTATTTT
NA,TRBD1,TRBJ1-3,TRBV19,CASTPDRDSGNTIYF,TGTGCCAGTACTCCCGACAGGGACTCTGGAAACACCATATATTTT
NA,NA,TRBJ1-4,TRBV5-1,CASTVTGLPTNEKLFF,TGCGCCAGCACCGTCACAGGGTTACCGACTAATGAAAAACTGTTTTTT
once,NA,TRBJ2-7,TRBV7-9,CASRQGWEGEQYF,TGTGCCAGCAGACAGGGTTGGGAGGGCGAGCAGTACTTC
NA,NA,TRBJ2-5,TRBV19,CASSISRQETQYF,TGTGCCAGTAGTATTTCTAGGCAAGAGACCCAGTACTTC